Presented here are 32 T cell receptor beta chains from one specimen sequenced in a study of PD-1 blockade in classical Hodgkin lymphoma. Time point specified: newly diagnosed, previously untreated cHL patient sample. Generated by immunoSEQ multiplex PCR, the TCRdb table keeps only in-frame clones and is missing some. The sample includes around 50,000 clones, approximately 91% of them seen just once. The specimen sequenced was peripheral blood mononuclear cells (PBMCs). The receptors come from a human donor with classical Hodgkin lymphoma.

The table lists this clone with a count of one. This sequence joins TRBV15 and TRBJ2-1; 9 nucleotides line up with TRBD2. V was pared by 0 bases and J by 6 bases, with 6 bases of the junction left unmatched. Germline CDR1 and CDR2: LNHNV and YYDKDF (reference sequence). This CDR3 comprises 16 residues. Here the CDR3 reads CATSRDRGRAGNEQFF. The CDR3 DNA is TGTGCCACCAGCAGAGATCGCGGGAGGGCCGGCAATGAGCAGTTCTTC.

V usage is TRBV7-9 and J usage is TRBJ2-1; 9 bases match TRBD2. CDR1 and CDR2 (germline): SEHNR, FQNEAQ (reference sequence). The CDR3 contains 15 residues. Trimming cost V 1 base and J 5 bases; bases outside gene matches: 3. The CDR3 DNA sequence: TGTGCCAGCAGCTTAGTGCTAGCGGGGCACAATGAGCAGTTCTTC. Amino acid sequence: CASSLVLAGHNEQFF.

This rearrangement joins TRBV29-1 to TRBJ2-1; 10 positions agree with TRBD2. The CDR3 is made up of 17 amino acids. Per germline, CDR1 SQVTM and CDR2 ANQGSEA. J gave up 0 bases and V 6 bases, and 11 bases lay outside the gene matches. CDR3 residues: CSVTSGKKGDSYNEQFF. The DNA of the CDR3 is TGCAGCGTAACTAGCGGGAAAAAAGGTGACTCCTACAATGAGCAGTTCTTC.

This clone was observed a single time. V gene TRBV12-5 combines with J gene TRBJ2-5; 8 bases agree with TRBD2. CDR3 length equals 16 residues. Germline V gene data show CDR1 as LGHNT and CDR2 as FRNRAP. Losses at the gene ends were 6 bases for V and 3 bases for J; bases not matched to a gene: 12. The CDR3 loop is CASGGGGRTNEETQYF. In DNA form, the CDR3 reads TGTGCTAGTGGAGGTGGCGGGAGGACGAACGAAGAGACCCAGTACTTC.

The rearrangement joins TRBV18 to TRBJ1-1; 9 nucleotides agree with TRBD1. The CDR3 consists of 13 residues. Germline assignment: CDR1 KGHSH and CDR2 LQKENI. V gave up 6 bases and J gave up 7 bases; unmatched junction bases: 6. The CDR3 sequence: CASSRTGVNEAFF. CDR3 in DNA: TGTGCCAGCTCTCGGACAGGGGTTAATGAAGCTTTCTTT.

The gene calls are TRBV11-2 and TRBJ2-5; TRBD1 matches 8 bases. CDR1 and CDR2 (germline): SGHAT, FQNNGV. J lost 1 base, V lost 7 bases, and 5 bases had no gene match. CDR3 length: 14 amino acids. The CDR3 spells CASKPGTGQETQYF. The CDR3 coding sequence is TGTGCCAGCAAACCCGGGACAGGCCAAGAGACCCAGTACTTC.

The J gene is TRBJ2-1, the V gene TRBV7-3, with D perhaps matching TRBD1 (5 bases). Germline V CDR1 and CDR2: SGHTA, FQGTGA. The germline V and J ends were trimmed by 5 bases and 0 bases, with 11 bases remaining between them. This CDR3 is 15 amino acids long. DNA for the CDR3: TGTGCCAGCAGCGAAGGGGCGAGCTCCTACAATGAGCAGTTCTTC. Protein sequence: CASSEGASSYNEQFF.

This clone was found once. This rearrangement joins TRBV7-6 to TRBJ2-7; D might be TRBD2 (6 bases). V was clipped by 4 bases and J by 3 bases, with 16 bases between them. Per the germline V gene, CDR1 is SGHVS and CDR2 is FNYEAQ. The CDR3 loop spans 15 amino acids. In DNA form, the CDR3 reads TGTGCCAGCAGCTCCCCCTCGGGAGCTCTCTACGAGCAGTACTTC. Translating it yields CASSSPSGALYEQYF.

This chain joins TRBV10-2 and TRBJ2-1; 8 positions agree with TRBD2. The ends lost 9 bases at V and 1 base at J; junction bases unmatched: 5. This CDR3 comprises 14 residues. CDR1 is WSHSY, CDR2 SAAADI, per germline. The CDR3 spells CASTGTRSYNEQFF. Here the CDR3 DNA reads TGCGCCAGTACCGGGACTAGATCCTACAATGAGCAGTTCTTC.

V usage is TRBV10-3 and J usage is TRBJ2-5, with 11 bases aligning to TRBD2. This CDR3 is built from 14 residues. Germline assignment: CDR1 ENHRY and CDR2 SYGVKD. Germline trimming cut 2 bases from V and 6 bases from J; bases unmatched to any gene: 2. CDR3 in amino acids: CAISELAGGQTQYF. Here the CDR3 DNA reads TGTGCCATCAGTGAGCTAGCGGGAGGACAGACCCAGTACTTC.

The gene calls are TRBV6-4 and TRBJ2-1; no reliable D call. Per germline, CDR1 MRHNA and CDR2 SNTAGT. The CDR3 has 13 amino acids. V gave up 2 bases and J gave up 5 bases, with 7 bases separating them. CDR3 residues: CASSDGVHNEQFF. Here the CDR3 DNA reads TGTGCCAGCAGTGACGGCGTCCACAATGAGCAGTTCTTC.

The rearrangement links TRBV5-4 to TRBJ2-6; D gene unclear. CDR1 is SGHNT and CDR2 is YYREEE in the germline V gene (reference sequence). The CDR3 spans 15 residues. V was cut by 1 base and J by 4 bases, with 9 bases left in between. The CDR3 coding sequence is TGTGCCAGCAGCTTGAGGGATCCCGGGGCCAACGTCCTGACTTTC. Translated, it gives CASSLRDPGANVLTF.

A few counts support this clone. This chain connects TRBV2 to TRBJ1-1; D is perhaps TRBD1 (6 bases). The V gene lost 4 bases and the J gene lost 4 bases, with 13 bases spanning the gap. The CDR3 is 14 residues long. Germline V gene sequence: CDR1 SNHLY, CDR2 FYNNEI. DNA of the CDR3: TGTGCCAGCAGTGGGGAGGGGGGAGGCACTGAAGCTTTCTTT. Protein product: CASSGEGGGTEAFF.

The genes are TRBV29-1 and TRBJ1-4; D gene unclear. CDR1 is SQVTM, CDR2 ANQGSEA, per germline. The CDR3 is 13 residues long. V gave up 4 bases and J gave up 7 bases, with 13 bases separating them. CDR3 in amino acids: CSVAREAGEKLFF. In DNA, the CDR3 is TGCAGCGTTGCAAGGGAGGCGGGTGAAAAACTGTTTTTT. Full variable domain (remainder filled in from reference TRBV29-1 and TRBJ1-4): SAVISQKPSRDICQRGTSLTIQCQVDSQVTMMFWYRQQPGQSLTLIATANQGSEATYESGFVIDKFPISRPNLTFSTLTVSNMSPEDSSIYLCSVAREAGEKLFFGSGTQLSVL.

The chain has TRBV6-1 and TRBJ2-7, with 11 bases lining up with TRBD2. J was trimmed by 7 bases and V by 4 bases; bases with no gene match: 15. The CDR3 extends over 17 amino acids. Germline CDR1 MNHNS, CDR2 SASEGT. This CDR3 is CASSVSLAGGPPSEQYV. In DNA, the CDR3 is TGTGCCAGCAGTGTCTCTTTAGCGGGAGGGCCCCCCTCGGAGCAGTACGTC.

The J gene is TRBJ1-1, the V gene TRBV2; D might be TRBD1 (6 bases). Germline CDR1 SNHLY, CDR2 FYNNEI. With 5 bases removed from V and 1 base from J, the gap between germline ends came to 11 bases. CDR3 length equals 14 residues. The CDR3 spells CASSMTGWNTEAFF. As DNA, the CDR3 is TGTGCCAGCAGTATGACAGGTTGGAACACTGAAGCTTTCTTT.

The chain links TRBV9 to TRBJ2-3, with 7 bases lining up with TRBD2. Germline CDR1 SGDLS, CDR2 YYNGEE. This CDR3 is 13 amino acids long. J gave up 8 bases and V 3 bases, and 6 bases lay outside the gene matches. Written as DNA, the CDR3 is TGTGCCAGCAGCGCCAGACTAGCCAGTACGCAGTATTTT. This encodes CASSARLASTQYF.

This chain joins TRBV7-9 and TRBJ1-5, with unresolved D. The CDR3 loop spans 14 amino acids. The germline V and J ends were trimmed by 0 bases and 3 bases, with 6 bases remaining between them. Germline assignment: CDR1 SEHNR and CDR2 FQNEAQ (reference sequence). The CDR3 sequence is CASSLAGFNQPQHF. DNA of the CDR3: TGTGCCAGCAGCTTAGCAGGGTTCAATCAGCCCCAGCATTTT.

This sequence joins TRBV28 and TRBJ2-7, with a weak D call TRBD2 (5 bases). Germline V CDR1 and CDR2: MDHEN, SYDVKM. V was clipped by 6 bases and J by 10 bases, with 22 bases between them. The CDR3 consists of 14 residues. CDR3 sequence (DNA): TGTGCCAGCAGCACCGGTGGTTATGCGGGCGTACAGTACGTC. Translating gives CASSTGGYAGVQYV.

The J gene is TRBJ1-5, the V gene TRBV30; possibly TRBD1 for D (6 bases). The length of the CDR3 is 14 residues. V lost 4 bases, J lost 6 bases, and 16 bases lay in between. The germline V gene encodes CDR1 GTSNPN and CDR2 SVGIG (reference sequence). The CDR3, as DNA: TGTGCCTGGAACGCCGGGACATCTGTTCAGCCCCAGCATTTT. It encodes CAWNAGTSVQPQHF.

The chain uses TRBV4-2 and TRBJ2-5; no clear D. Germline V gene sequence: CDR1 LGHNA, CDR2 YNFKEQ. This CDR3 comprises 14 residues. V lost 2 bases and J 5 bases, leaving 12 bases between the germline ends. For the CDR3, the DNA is TGTGCCAGCAGCCAATCCACACTGGGGGAGACCCAGTACTTC. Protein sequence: CASSQSTLGETQYF.

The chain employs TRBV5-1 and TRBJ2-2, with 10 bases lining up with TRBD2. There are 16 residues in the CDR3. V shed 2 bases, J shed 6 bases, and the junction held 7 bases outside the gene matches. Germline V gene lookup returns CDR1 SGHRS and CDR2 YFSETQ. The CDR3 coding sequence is TGCGCCAGCAGCTTCCTAGCGGGAGATTTGGCCGGGGAGCTGTTTTTT. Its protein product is CASSFLAGDLAGELFF.

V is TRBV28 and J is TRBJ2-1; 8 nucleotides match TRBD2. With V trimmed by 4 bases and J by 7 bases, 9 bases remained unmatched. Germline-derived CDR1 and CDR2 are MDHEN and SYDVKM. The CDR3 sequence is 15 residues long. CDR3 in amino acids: CASSSLSGKSNEQFF. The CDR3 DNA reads TGTGCCAGCAGTTCGCTTAGCGGGAAGTCAAATGAGCAGTTCTTC.

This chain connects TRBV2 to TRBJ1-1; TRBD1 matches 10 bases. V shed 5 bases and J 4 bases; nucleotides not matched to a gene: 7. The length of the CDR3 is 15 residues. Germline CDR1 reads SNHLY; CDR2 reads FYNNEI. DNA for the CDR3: TGTGCCAGCAGTAGACCACGACAGGGGGCCACTGAAGCTTTCTTT. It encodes CASSRPRQGATEAFF.

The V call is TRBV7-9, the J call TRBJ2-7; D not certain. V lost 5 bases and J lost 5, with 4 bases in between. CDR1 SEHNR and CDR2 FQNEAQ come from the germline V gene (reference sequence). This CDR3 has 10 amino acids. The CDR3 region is CASSPNEQYF. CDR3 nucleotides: TGTGCCAGCAGCCCGAACGAGCAGTACTTC.

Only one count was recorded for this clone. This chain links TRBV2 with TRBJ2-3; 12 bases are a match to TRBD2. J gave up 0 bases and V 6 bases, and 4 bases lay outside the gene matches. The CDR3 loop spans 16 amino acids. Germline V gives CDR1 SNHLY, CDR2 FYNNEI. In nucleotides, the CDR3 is TGTGCCAGCAGGAGGACTAGCGGGGTTAGCACAGATACGCAGTATTTT. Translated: CASRRTSGVSTDTQYF.

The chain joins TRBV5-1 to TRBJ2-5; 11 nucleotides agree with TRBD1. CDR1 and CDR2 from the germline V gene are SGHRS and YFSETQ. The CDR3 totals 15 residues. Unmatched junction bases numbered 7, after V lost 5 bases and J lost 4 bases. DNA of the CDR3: TGCGCCAGCAGTCCCGGACAGGGGGCGGGAGAGACCCAGTACTTC. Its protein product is CASSPGQGAGETQYF.

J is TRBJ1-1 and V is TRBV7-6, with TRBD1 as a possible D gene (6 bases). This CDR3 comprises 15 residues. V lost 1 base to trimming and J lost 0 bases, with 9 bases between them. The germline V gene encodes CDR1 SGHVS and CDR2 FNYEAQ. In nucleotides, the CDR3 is TGTGCCAGCAGCTTAGGGGGGCCCATGAACACTGAAGCTTTCTTT. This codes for CASSLGGPMNTEAFF.

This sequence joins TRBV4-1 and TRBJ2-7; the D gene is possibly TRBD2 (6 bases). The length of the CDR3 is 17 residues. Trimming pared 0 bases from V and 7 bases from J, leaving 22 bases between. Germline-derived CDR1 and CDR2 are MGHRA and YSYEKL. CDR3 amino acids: CASSQDRFFWTAGEQYV. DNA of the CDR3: TGCGCCAGCAGCCAAGATCGATTCTTTTGGACTGCGGGGGAGCAGTACGTC.

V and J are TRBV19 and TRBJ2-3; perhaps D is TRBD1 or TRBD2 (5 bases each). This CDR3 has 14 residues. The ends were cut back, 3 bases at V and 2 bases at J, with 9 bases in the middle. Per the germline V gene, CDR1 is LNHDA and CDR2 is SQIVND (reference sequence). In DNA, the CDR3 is TGTGCCAGTAGTATTGGGACGGACACAGATACGCAGTATTTT. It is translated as CASSIGTDTDTQYF. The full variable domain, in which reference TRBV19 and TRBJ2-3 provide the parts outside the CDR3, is DGGITQSPKYLFRKEGQNVTLSCEQNLNHDAMYWYRQDPGQGLRLIYYSQIVNDFQKGDIAEGYSVSREKKESFPLTVTSAQKNPTAFYLCASSIGTDTDTQYFGPGTRLTVL.

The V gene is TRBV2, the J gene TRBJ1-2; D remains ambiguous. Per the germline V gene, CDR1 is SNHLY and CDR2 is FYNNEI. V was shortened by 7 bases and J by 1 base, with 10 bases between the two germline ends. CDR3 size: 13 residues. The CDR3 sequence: CASNPRINYGYTF. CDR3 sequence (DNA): TGTGCCAGCAACCCCAGAATTAACTATGGCTACACCTTC.

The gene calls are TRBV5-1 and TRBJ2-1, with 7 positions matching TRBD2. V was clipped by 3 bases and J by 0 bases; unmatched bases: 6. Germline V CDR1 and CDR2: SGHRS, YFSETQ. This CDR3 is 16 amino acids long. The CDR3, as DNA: TGCGCCAGCAGCTCCTACCTAGCGGTCTCCTACAATGAGCAGTTCTTC. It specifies CASSSYLAVSYNEQFF.